Below, one T cell receptor (beta chain) is given with its context. Its antigen is undetermined. The record originates from a study of neoadjuvant anti-PD-1 for oral cavity cancer. Blood libraries mostly used approximately 450 ng genomic DNA, six replicates each. The repertoire was sequenced with immunoSEQ multiplex PCR; TCRdb's copy has only in-frame clones and lacks some. The table shows over 65,000 clones, with approximately 87% occurring only once. Points from the study as a whole: Post-nivolumab, blood T cell clonality was significantly elevated in non-responders.

The time point was: after neoadjuvant nivolumab, at surgical resection. No culture or expansion preceded analysis of these blood cells. The receptor's source is a person between 40 and 80 years old with oral cavity squamous cell carcinoma. The material was PBMCs, obtained after nivolumab (anti-PD-1) treatment.

The CDR3 spells CASSLGGISDTQYF. CDR3 bases: TGCGCCAGCAGCTTGGGTGGGATTTCAGATACGCAGTATTTT. This chain joins TRBV5-1 and TRBJ2-3; no reliable D call. There are 14 residues in the CDR3. CDR1 is SGHRS and CDR2 is YFSETQ in the germline V gene. V was clipped by 0 bases and J by 4 bases, with 9 bases between them.